Described below is a single T cell receptor (beta chain) sequence and its context. This CDR3 contains 18 residues. The V end was cut by 0 bases, the J end by 3 bases, with 21 bases between. The V gene's germline CDR1 is LGHNA and CDR2 YSLEER. These data come from a study of control samples from healthy donors and cancer patients. Assay used: immunoSEQ multiplex PCR; TCRdb lists only in-frame clones, some missing. The table lists some 130,000 clones, over 85% of them singletons. Sequenced sample: blood. This TCR was sampled from a man aged 25 to 40 in good health. The rearrangement uses TRBV4-3 and TRBJ2-7; a possible D gene is TRBD2 (7 bases). CDR3 amino acids: CASSQDAFGAGEGYEQYF. In nucleotides, the CDR3 is TGCGCCAGCAGCCAAGACGCGTTCGGGGCAGGGGAGGGCTACGAGCAGTACTTC.